The clone carrying this TCR beta chain showed up just once. The target antigen is unknown. The protocol was immunoSEQ multiplex PCR, while the TCRdb copy is restricted to in-frame clones and leaves out a portion. The sample carries over 130,000 clones, more than 85% recorded once. This sample was included in a study of cytomegalovirus exposure and HLA in healthy donors. Background on the study: The 130 or so validation repertoires used the same platform as the 600 to 750 first-cohort repertoires (as reported by a later analysis). Findings and caveats of the study: Per published reports, the classifier diagnosed cytomegalovirus status with high specificity and sensitivity. Rarity held for most TCR sequences, but there were some public TCRs that occurred in many donors.

Separation from the roughly 680-subject first cohort characterized the roughly 120-subject validation cohort, to which the donors belonged. J gave up 3 bases and V 4 bases, and 12 bases lay outside the gene matches. CDR3 length: 17 residues. Per germline, CDR1 LNHDA and CDR2 SQIVND (reference sequence). The genes are TRBV19 and TRBJ1-2; the match to TRBD1 covers 9 bases. Sample: PBMCs. The sequence was obtained from a man aged 18 to 30 in good health and CMV-seropositive. This chain's CDR3 is CASSRFPPGQGDYGYTF. The CDR3 DNA follows: TGTGCCAGTAGTAGATTTCCTCCGGGACAGGGTGACTATGGCTACACCTTC.